Here is one T cell receptor beta chain with its context. The data originate from a study of neoadjuvant anti-PD-1 for oral cavity cancer. Across the whole study: Most patients had three to four biweekly doses of 3 mg/kg nivolumab before resection.

Blood libraries mostly used about 500 ng genomic DNA, six replicates each. The protocol was immunoSEQ multiplex PCR, while the TCRdb copy is restricted to in-frame clones and leaves out a portion. The repertoire holds approximately 15,000 clones, with 66% as singletons. The TCR was taken from a person between 35 and 79 years old with oral cavity squamous cell carcinoma. This material consisted of PBMCs, taken before nivolumab (anti-PD-1) treatment.

The CDR3 nucleotides are TGCGCCAGCAGCGTTGTTCCAGGGGGAGTGACTGAAGCTTTCTTT. Its protein is CASSVVPGGVTEAFF. The chain links TRBV5-1 to TRBJ1-1; 7 bases line up with TRBD1. Germline trimming cut 4 bases from V and 5 bases from J; bases unmatched to any gene: 11. Germline V CDR1 and CDR2: SGHRS, YFSETQ. This CDR3 comprises 15 residues.